This T cell receptor (beta chain) was captured in a study of read filtering for tumor transcriptome and immune sequencing. In the study overall: Per sample, TCR-region reads ranged about 4 to 11 million by IR-seq, roughly 85 to 1273 by RNA-seq. Notes on the study in general: Even smaller IR-seq throughput identified most shared clonotypes.

This clonotype occurred many times. Its specificity is unknown. The CDR3 covers 17 residues. Germline trimming cut 4 bases from V and 2 bases from J; bases unmatched to any gene: 4. Germline CDR1 and CDR2: SGHTA and FQGNSA. From around 440 ng of RNA, a library with molecular barcoded alpha/delta and beta/gamma adaptors was made. TCRdb redid the calling of the reads with MiXCR, one entry per CDR3 protein. Counted here are 100,000 to 150,000 distinct CDR3 sequences, roughly 13% occurring once; the ten biggest clones make up approximately 11%. The chain joins TRBV7-2 to TRBJ2-1, with TRBD2 matching over 14 bases. Material: a population of CD138-negative cells sorted from bone marrow. This sequence originates from a donor aged 40 or over with multiple myeloma. Here the CDR3 reads CASSWTSGGTTYNEQFF. The CDR3 DNA reads as TGTGCCAGCAGCTGGACTAGCGGGGGGACGACCTACAATGAGCAGTTCTTC.